Sequencing of this TCR beta chain was carried out in a study of T cell repertoires in cytomegalovirus infection. Study details: Carrying CMV and the relevant HLA type showed in public TCR beta signatures. Overall study results and limits: Cumulative frequency of public TCR beta families picked out carriers of CMV plus the relevant HLA.

Germline lookup yields CDR1 WSHSY and CDR2 SAAADI. Trimming removed 6 bases from V and 0 bases from J, with 9 bases in between. This CDR3 comprises 14 residues. Each CDR3 protein gets one entry after TCRdb re-called the reads with MiXCR. The sample includes over 250,000 distinct CDR3 sequences, roughly 24% of them seen just once. This clonotype was counted only a few times. Its antigen is not known. The sequencing input was PBMCs. This receptor was obtained from a human donor in good health (CMV status not recorded). Some clones in this sample may be carry-over from other donors' samples. The J gene is TRBJ2-1, the V gene TRBV10-2, with D unresolved. CDR3 sequence: CASRAVSSYNEQFF. The CDR3 nucleotides read TGCGCCAGCAGAGCAGTGAGCTCCTACAATGAGCAGTTCTTC.